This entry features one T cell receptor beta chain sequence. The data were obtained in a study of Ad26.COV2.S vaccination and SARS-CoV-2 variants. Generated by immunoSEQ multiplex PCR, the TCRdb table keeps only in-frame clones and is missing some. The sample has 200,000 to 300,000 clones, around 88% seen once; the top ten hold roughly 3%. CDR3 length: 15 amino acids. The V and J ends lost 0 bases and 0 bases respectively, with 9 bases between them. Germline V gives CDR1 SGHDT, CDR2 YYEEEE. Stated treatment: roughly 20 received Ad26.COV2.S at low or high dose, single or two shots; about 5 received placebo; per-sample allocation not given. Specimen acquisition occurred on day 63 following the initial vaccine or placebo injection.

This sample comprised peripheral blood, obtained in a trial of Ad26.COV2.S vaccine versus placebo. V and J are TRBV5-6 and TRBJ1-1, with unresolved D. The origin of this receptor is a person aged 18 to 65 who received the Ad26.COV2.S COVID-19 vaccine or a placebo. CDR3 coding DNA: TGTGCCAGCAGCTTGGGAGGACCGTTGAACACTGAAGCTTTCTTT. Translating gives CASSLGGPLNTEAFF.